This T cell receptor beta chain was observed in a study of blood T cell repertoires in COVID-19. Whole-study context: Researchers got acute and convalescent COVID-19 samples from the United States, Italy and Spain. Sample material is recorded as cDNA or gDNA derived from T cells, B-cell-depleted T cells, or PBMCs.

Participant ages covered about 18 to 100 years across about 25 US areas. Germline assignment: CDR1 SGHNT and CDR2 YYREEE (reference sequence). Trimming stripped 2 bases from V and 6 bases from J, with 15 bases between. The CDR3 covers 14 residues. In the original workflow: Nucleated cell number was recorded as an estimate derived from reference gene primer amplification. The method was immunoSEQ multiplex PCR; TCRdb's version includes in-frame clones alone and lacks a portion of them. The DNA gave D and trimming, while V, J and clone size come from that table. The data hold 390,000 or so clones, with roughly four fifths observed a single time.

V and J are TRBV5-4 and TRBJ2-7; maybe TRBD2 (6 bases). This TCR came from a woman aged 45-59 years who had recovered from COVID-19. Sequencing was carried out using PBMCs or T cells enriched from blood (not recorded which). CDR3 sequence (DNA): TGTGCCAGCAGCTTAAGCGGGCGGGTCGGCGAGCAGTACTTC. Its translation is CASSLSGRVGEQYF.